Listed below are T cell receptor beta chains from one sample, sequenced in a study of neurological immune-mediated disorders. MiXCR, run by TCRdb on the 5' RACE reads, gives a single entry per CDR3 protein. The table shows approximately 40,000 distinct CDR3 sequences, with roughly 14% occurring only once. Sequencing used CD4+ T cells from blood. These TCRs come from an older woman with HTLV-1-associated myelopathy (HAM/TSP). CDR3s include the opening cysteine and the closing phenylalanine or tryptophan. Each record gives: V gene, J gene, CDR3 protein.

V gene: TRBV5-1; J gene: TRBJ2-3; CDR3 protein: CASSPLGAGTDTQYF
V gene: TRBV7-6; J gene: TRBJ1-1; CDR3 protein: CASSLSSPGQATMNTEAFF
V gene: TRBV7-8; J gene: TRBJ2-2; CDR3 protein: CASSWGGSRTGELFF
V gene: TRBV5-1; J gene: TRBJ2-3; CDR3 protein: CASSLTTDPQYF
V gene: TRBV7-7; J gene: TRBJ2-3; CDR3 protein: CASSPSGGTDTQYF
V gene: TRBV20-1; J gene: TRBJ2-3; CDR3 protein: CSAGGTPRFSTDTQYF
V gene: TRBV7-2; J gene: TRBJ2-5; CDR3 protein: CASSSQASGALLETQYF
V gene: TRBV29-1; J gene: TRBJ1-4; CDR3 protein: CSVEDGYSVNEKLFF
V gene: TRBV7-2; J gene: TRBJ1-1; CDR3 protein: CASSQRLQNRGPLNTEAFF
V gene: TRBV5-1; J gene: TRBJ1-2; CDR3 protein: CASSPDDYGYTF
V gene: TRBV5-6; J gene: TRBJ2-2; CDR3 protein: CASSFTGRFSGELFF
V gene: TRBV5-1; J gene: TRBJ1-1; CDR3 protein: CASSLEPTGIIMNTEAFF
V gene: TRBV6-1; J gene: TRBJ2-1; CDR3 protein: CASSASGRYNEQFF
V gene: TRBV29-1; J gene: TRBJ1-2; CDR3 protein: CSVDTGQGYGYTF
V gene: TRBV18; J gene: TRBJ2-3; CDR3 protein: CASSPQGAADTQYF
V gene: TRBV7-9; J gene: TRBJ1-1; CDR3 protein: CASSLGPRAGDTEAFF
V gene: TRBV5-1; J gene: TRBJ2-7; CDR3 protein: CASSLRSVSSSYEQYF
V gene: TRBV30; J gene: TRBJ1-2; CDR3 protein: CAWSRTGTGGGYGYTF
V gene: TRBV28; J gene: TRBJ2-3; CDR3 protein: CASSLGGEGADTQYF
V gene: TRBV20-1; J gene: TRBJ2-4; CDR3 protein: CSATGLAGGLGIQYF
V gene: TRBV5-1; J gene: TRBJ2-1; CDR3 protein: CASSLMGLGDNEQFF
V gene: TRBV3-1; J gene: TRBJ1-1; CDR3 protein: CASSQETRVYTEAFF
V gene: TRBV5-1; J gene: TRBJ2-3; CDR3 protein: CASRDREKFTDTQYF
V gene: TRBV3-1; J gene: TRBJ2-2; CDR3 protein: CASKPPTGRETGELFF
V gene: TRBV5-1; J gene: TRBJ1-1; CDR3 protein: CASSLGVDRLNTEAFF
V gene: TRBV5-6; J gene: TRBJ1-6; CDR3 protein: CASSPLLTRAHSPLHF
V gene: TRBV5-1; J gene: TRBJ2-7; CDR3 protein: CASSSGQNYEQYF
V gene: TRBV5-1; J gene: TRBJ2-3; CDR3 protein: CASSLDSKHTDTQYF
V gene: TRBV2; J gene: TRBJ2-7; CDR3 protein: CASRRDRGLSYEQYF
V gene: TRBV7-2; J gene: TRBJ2-7; CDR3 protein: CASSPGGWGTYEQYF
V gene: TRBV20-1; J gene: TRBJ2-3; CDR3 protein: CSARDWGTSGARQYF
V gene: TRBV5-6; J gene: TRBJ2-1; CDR3 protein: CASSLMVWGNYNEQFF
V gene: TRBV5-1; J gene: TRBJ1-1; CDR3 protein: CASSRGSRGQLLNTEAFF
V gene: TRBV6-5; J gene: TRBJ1-5; CDR3 protein: CTSSRQGNQPQHF
V gene: TRBV9; J gene: TRBJ1-3; CDR3 protein: CASSAQGTGGNTIYF
V gene: TRBV6-5; J gene: TRBJ2-7; CDR3 protein: CASRDGRTYEQYF
V gene: TRBV27; J gene: TRBJ2-7; CDR3 protein: CASSFSTLGYEQYF
V gene: TRBV5-1; J gene: TRBJ2-3; CDR3 protein: CASSLARTHLRGGTDTQYF
V gene: TRBV12-3/TRBV12-4; J gene: TRBJ1-2; CDR3 protein: CASSLRTGYTF
V gene: TRBV4-1; J gene: TRBJ2-3; CDR3 protein: CASSQELWNRDTDTQYF
V gene: TRBV29-1; J gene: TRBJ1-6; CDR3 protein: CSVRTGRYSPLHF
V gene: TRBV19; J gene: TRBJ1-2; CDR3 protein: CASTETQETYGYTF
V gene: TRBV7-7; J gene: TRBJ2-1; CDR3 protein: CASSLGQQNEQFF
V gene: TRBV11-2; J gene: TRBJ2-7; CDR3 protein: CASSLETVHYEQYF
V gene: TRBV10-2; J gene: TRBJ2-3; CDR3 protein: CASIHGQGGADTQYF
V gene: TRBV4-2; J gene: TRBJ1-5; CDR3 protein: CASSQGVKGDQPQHF
V gene: TRBV5-1; J gene: TRBJ2-5; CDR3 protein: CASSSLAGEETQYF
V gene: TRBV4-1; J gene: TRBJ2-7; CDR3 protein: CASSHSGRTYEQYF
V gene: TRBV9; J gene: TRBJ2-1; CDR3 protein: CASSKLADPYNEQFF
V gene: TRBV5-5; J gene: TRBJ2-3; CDR3 protein: CASSRTAQGAGADTQYF
V gene: TRBV10-3; J gene: TRBJ2-3; CDR3 protein: CAIRPDFVNTDTQYF
V gene: TRBV12-3/TRBV12-4; J gene: TRBJ2-3; CDR3 protein: CASRPSGGHYPQYF
V gene: TRBV4-1; J gene: TRBJ2-2; CDR3 protein: CASSQVRGAPGELFF
V gene: TRBV30; J gene: TRBJ2-3; CDR3 protein: CAWSVRASGLSTDTQYF